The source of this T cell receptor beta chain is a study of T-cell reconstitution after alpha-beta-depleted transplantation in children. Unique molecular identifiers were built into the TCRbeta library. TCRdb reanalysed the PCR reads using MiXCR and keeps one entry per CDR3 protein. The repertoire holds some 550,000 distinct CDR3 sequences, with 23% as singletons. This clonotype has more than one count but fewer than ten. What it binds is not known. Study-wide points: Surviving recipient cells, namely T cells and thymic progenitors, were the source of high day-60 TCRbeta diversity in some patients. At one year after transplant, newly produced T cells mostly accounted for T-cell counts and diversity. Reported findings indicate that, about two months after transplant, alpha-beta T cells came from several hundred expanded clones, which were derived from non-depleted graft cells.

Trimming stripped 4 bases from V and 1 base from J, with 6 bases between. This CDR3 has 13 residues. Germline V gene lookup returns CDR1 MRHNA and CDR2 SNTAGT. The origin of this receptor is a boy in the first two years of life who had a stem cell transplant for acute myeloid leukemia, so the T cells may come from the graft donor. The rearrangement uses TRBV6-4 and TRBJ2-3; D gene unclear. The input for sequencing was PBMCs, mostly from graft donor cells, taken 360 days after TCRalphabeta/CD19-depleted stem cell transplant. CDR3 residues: CASSADRTDTQYF. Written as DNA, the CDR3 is TGTGCCAGCAGTGCGGATCGCACAGATACGCAGTATTTT.